This T cell receptor (beta chain) was sequenced for a study of human T cells and chemical hapten exposure. About the research overall: Upper-back patch tests with 0.01% DPC were read at 6 days.

Using its own MiXCR run on the RACE reads, TCRdb lists one record per CDR3 protein. Of roughly 150,000 distinct CDR3 sequences in the sample, roughly a quarter are singletons; the top ten hold 2.1%. The study's findings and limits: Sensitizing to DPC left TCRs with a frequency above 1 in 1000 unaltered.

CDR3 length: 14 residues. With 0 bases clipped from V and 8 bases from J, the junction kept 5 bases outside the gene matches. Per germline, CDR1 DFQATT and CDR2 SNEGSKA (reference sequence). Time point of the sample: patch test 3, about 24 weeks after DPC sensitization. Treatment defined: therapeutic diphenylcyclopropenone sensitization with weekly scalp DPC. This clonotype was detected a few times. Its antigen is as yet unknown. The receptor was derived from a woman between 18 and 29 years old with alopecia areata. Some clones in this sample may be carry-over from other donors' samples. The input for sequencing was whole blood, taken in connection with sensitization to the hapten diphenylcyclopropenone (DPC). The chain couples TRBV20-1 to TRBJ2-1; 9 nucleotides align to TRBD1. The CDR3 reads CSARELGQGYEQFF. In DNA form, the CDR3 reads TGCAGTGCTAGAGAATTGGGACAGGGCTATGAGCAGTTCTTC.